The entry below describes one T cell receptor (beta chain). The antigen remains unidentified. The method was immunoSEQ multiplex PCR; TCRdb's version includes in-frame clones alone and lacks a portion of them. The sample yields 47,000 or so clones, more than 75% seen once. This entry is derived from a study of OX40 agonist ivuxolimab in advanced cancers. Overall study context: Ivuxolimab was delivered to patients intravenously every 2 weeks at doses spanning 0.01 to 10 mg/kg. Cohort: 80% to 85% men, mean age about 60, aged about 20 to 85. Study-level results: At 0.1 to 3.0 mg/kg and by week 6, clonal expansion occurred in CD4+ and CD8+ blood T cells. Partial responders at 0.1-3.0 mg/kg had among the lowest clonal expansion.

The junction had 11 bases not matched to a gene; V was cut back by 6 bases and J by 4 bases. Per the germline V gene, CDR1 is SQVTM and CDR2 is ANQGSEA. The CDR3 has 14 residues. The genes are TRBV29-1 and TRBJ2-7, with 8 bases that match TRBD2. The clonotype comes from an adult with an advanced solid tumor such as melanoma, head and neck, liver or kidney cancer. The sample was CD4+ or CD8+ T cells sorted from blood, taken in a trial of the OX40 agonist ivuxolimab. CDR3 sequence reads: CSVRTGLVGYEQYF. The DNA for the CDR3 is TGCAGCGTCCGCACGGGACTAGTAGGTTACGAGCAGTACTTC.